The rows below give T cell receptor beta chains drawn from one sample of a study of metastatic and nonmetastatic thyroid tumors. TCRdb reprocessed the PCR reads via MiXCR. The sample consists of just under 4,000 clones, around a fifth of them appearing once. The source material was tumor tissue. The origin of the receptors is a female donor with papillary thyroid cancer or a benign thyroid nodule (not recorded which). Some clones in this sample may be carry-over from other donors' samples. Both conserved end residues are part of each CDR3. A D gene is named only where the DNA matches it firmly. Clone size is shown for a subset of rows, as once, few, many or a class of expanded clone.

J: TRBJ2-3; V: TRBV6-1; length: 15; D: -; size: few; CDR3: CASSDVRGPTDTQYF; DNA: TGTGCCAGCAGTGATGTCAGGGGCCCCACAGATACGCAGTATTTT
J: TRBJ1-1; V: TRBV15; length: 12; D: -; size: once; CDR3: CATSKGGAEAFF; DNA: TGTGCCACCAGCAAGGGGGGGGCTGAAGCTTTCTTT
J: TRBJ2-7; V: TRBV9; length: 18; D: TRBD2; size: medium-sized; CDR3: CASSGSGASGGKPYEQYF; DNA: TGTGCCAGCAGCGGGTCAGGGGCTAGCGGGGGAAAACCCTACGAGCAGTACTTC
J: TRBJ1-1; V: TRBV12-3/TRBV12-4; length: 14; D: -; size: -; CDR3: CASSALGTNTEAFF; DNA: TGTGCCAGCAGTGCCCTCGGAACGAACACTGAAGCTTTCTTT
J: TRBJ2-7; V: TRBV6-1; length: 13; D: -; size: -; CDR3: CASSGQATYEQYF; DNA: TGTGCCAGCAGTGGACAGGCGACCTACGAGCAGTACTTC
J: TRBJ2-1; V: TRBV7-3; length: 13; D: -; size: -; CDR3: CASARGQGNEQFF; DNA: TGTGCTTCAGCTAGGGGCCAGGGCAATGAGCAGTTCTTC
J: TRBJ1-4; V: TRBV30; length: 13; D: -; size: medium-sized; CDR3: CAWGGTANEKLFF; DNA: TGTGCCTGGGGGGGGACGGCTAATGAAAAACTGTTTTTT
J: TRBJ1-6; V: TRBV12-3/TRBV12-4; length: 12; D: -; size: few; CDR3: CASRIPNSPLHF; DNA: TGTGCCAGCCGCATCCCGAATTCACCCCTCCACTTT
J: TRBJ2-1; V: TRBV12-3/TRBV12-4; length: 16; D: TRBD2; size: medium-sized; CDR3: CASRPGLAGGYNEQFF; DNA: TGTGCCAGCAGGCCCGGACTAGCGGGAGGGTACAATGAGCAGTTCTTC
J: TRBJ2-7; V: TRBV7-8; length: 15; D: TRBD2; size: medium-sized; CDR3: CASSLTASGRYEQYF; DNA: TGTGCCAGCAGCTTAACAGCTAGCGGCCGCTACGAGCAGTACTTC
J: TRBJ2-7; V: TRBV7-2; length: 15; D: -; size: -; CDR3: CASSLGPALVYEQYF; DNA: TGTGCCAGCAGCCTCGGCCCAGCGTTGGTCTACGAGCAGTACTTC
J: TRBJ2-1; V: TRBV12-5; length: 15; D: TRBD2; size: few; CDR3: CASGSTSGGDNEQFF; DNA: TGTGCTAGTGGTTCGACTAGCGGGGGGGACAATGAGCAGTTCTTC
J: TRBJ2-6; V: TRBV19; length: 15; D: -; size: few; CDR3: CASSVSNSGANVLTF; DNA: TGTGCCAGTAGTGTTAGTAACTCTGGGGCCAACGTCCTGACTTTC
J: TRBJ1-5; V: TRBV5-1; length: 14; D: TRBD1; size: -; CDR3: CASSVGTGNQPQHF; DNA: TGCGCCAGCAGCGTTGGGACAGGGAATCAGCCCCAGCATTTT
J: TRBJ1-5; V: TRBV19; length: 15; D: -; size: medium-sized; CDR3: CASSIDRTANQPQHF; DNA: TGTGCCAGTAGTATAGATAGGACAGCCAATCAGCCCCAGCATTTT
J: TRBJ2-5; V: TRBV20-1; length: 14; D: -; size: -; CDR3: CSARPARYQETQYF; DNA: TGCAGTGCTAGACCGGCGCGATACCAAGAGACCCAGTACTTC
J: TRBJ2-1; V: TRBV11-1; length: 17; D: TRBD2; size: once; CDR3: CASSEPGLAGNVNEQFF; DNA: TGTGCCAGCAGCGAGCCGGGACTAGCGGGAAATGTCAATGAGCAGTTCTTC
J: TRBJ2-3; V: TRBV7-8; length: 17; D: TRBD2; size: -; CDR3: CASSLWSAGGDGDTQYF; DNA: TGTGCCAGCAGCTTATGGAGTGCGGGAGGGGATGGGGATACGCAGTATTTT
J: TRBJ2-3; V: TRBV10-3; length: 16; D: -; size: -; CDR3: CAISLGDRGLTDTQYF; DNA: TGTGCCATCAGTTTAGGTGACAGAGGGCTAACAGATACGCAGTATTTT
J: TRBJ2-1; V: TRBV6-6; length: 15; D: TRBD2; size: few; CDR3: CASSYGGGGVGEQFF; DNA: TGTGCCAGCAGTTACGGGGGCGGGGGGGTCGGGGAGCAGTTCTTC
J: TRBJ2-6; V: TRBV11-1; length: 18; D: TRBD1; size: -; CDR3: CASSLGQTSTSGANVLTF; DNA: TGTGCCAGCAGCTTGGGACAGACTTCCACCTCTGGGGCCAACGTCCTGACTTTC
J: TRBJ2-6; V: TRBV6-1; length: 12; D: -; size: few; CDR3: CASSGGANVLTF; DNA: TGTGCCAGCAGTGGAGGGGCCAACGTCCTGACTTTC
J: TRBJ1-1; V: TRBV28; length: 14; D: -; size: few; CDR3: CASSLLSDITEAFF; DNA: TGTGCCAGCAGTTTACTATCGGACATCACTGAAGCTTTCTTT
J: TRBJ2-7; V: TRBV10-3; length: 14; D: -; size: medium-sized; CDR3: CAISESPRSYEQYF; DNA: TGTGCCATCAGTGAGTCACCACGCTCCTACGAGCAGTACTTC
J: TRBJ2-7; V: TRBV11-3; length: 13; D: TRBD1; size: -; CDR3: CASSPGQGPEQYF; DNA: TGTGCCAGCAGCCCAGGACAGGGCCCCGAGCAGTACTTC
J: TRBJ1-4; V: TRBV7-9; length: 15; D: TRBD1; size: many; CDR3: CASSLDRATNEKLFF; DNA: TGTGCCAGCAGCCTTGACAGGGCAACTAATGAAAAACTGTTTTTT
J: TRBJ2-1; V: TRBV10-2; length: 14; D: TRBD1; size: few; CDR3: CASSHRGRDNEQFF; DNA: TGCGCCAGCAGTCACAGGGGGCGCGACAATGAGCAGTTCTTC
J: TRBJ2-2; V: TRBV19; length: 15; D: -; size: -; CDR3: CASSDRTGHTGELFF; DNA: TGTGCCAGTAGCGACAGGACTGGACACACCGGGGAGCTGTTTTTT
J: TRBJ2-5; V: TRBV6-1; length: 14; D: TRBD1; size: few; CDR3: CASSERGQEETQYF; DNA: TGTGCCAGCAGTGAAAGGGGACAGGAAGAGACCCAGTACTTC
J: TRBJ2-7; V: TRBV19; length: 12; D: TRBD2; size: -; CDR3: CASRTSGGEQYF; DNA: TGTGCCAGTCGGACTAGCGGAGGAGAGCAGTACTTC
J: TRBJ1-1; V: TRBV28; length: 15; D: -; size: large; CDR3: CASFPSQGVKTEAFF; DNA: TGTGCCAGCTTCCCATCACAGGGAGTGAAAACTGAAGCTTTCTTT
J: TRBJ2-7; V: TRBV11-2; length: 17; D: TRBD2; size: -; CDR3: CASSLERGLAGDYEQYF; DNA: TGTGCCAGCAGCTTAGAGAGGGGACTAGCGGGTGACTACGAGCAGTACTTC
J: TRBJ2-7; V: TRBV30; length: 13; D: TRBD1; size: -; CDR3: CAWGTGTGSEQYF; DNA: TGTGCCTGGGGAACCGGGACAGGCTCCGAGCAGTACTTC
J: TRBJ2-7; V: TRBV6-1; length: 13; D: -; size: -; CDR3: CASRPPGRREQYF; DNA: TGTGCCAGCAGACCCCCGGGCAGGCGCGAGCAGTACTTC
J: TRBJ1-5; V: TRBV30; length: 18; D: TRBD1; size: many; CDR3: CAWTPFGTGKGGNQPQHF; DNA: TGTGCCTGGACCCCTTTCGGGACAGGGAAAGGCGGCAATCAGCCCCAGCATTTT
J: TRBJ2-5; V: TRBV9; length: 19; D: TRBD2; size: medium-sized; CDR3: CASSTPSTWTSGGEETQYF; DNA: TGTGCCAGCAGCACCCCTTCAACATGGACTAGCGGGGGAGAAGAGACCCAGTACTTC
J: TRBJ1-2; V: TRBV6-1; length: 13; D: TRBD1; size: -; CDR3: CASSRGQGGGYTF; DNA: TGTGCCAGCAGCCGGGGACAGGGAGGCGGCTACACCTTC
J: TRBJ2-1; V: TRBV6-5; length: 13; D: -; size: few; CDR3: CASSYGLDHEQFF; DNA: TGTGCCAGCAGTTACGGGCTAGACCATGAGCAGTTCTTC
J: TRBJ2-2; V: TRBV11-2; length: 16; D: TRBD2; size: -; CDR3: CASSPGREGLTGELFF; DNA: TGTGCCAGCAGCCCGGGGCGGGAGGGACTCACCGGGGAGCTGTTTTTT
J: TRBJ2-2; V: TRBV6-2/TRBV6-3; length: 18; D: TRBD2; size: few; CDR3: CASRGLAGGRPGTGELFF; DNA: TGTGCCAGCAGGGGACTAGCGGGAGGGCGTCCGGGCACCGGGGAGCTGTTTTTT
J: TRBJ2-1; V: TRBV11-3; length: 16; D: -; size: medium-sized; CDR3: CASSFGGHGNGNEQFF; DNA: TGTGCCAGCAGCTTTGGTGGACATGGGAATGGCAATGAGCAGTTCTTC
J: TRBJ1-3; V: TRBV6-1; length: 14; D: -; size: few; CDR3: CASSRGATGNTIYF; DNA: TGTGCCAGCAGTAGGGGGGCAACTGGAAACACCATATATTTT
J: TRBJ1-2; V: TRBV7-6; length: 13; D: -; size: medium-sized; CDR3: CASSVTANYGYTF; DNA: TGTGCCAGCAGCGTCACAGCTAACTATGGCTACACCTTC
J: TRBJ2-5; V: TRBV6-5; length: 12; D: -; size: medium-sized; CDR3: CASSYEGYLQYF; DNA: TGTGCCAGCAGTTACGAGGGGTACCTCCAGTACTTC
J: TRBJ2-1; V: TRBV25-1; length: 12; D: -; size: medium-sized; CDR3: CASSEYRQGQFF; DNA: TGTGCCAGCAGTGAATATCGTCAAGGGCAGTTCTTC